These 13 T cell receptor beta chains came from one sample sequenced in a study of blood T cells in healthy people across ages. PCR was performed a second time for 7 to 11 cycles using a sample-barcoded 5' primer and a J-beta primer mix. In TCRdb, the 5' RACE reads were re-called with MiXCR into one record per CDR3 protein. The sample lists roughly 2 million distinct CDR3 sequences; roughly 52% were seen once. The sample comprised blood. The origin of the receptors is a woman in her thirties or forties in good health.

The chain uses TRBV5-1 and TRBJ2-5; D tentatively reads TRBD1 or TRBD2 (5 bases each). Germline V lookup: CDR1 SGHRS, CDR2 YFSETQ. The CDR3 sequence is 16 residues long. The ends were cut back, 2 bases at V and 1 base at J, with 15 bases in the middle. CDR3 DNA: TGCGCCAGCAGCTTATGGGTCGGGGCCTCCCAAGAGACCCAGTACTTC. Translated, it gives CASSLWVGASQETQYF.

This clonotype has only a few counts. This chain joins TRBV20-1 and TRBJ2-4; perhaps TRBD1 as D (5 bases). Germline CDR1 is DFQATT and CDR2 is SNEGSKA (reference sequence). The germline V and J ends were trimmed by 1 base and 0 bases, with 19 bases remaining between them. There are 18 residues in the CDR3. Here the CDR3 reads CSARAPRQPPLAKNIQYF. CDR3 bases: TGCAGTGCTAGAGCCCCGCGACAGCCCCCCTTAGCCAAAAACATTCAGTACTTC.

The rearrangement links TRBV28 to TRBJ2-1; 10 nucleotides align to TRBD2. Germline V gene sequence: CDR1 MDHEN, CDR2 SYDVKM. This CDR3 comprises 16 residues. V was pared by 6 bases and J by 7 bases, with 12 bases of the junction left unmatched. The CDR3 region is CASSPHLGTSVNEQFF. The CDR3 bases are TGTGCCAGCAGCCCCCACCTCGGGACTAGCGTTAATGAGCAGTTCTTC.

The chain couples TRBV4-3 to TRBJ2-2; TRBD2 might be the D (7 bases). CDR3 length: 15 amino acids. Trimming pared 2 bases from V and 6 bases from J, leaving 13 bases between. The germline CDR1 and CDR2 sequences are LGHNA and YSLEER. In DNA, the CDR3 is TGCGCCAGCAGCCAATGGGGAGGGGGATCCGGGGAGCTGTTTTTT. Translating it yields CASSQWGGGSGELFF.

This clonotype was detected only a few times. The chain employs TRBV5-1 and TRBJ1-6; tentative D call: TRBD1 (6 bases). The CDR3 has 16 residues. The germline gives CDR1 SGHRS, CDR2 YFSETQ. Trimming took off 3 bases at V and 7 bases at J, with 17 bases between the two ends. DNA of the CDR3: TGCGCCAGCAGCTCGGGCCCAACAGGGTCGAATTCACCCCTCCACTTT. It yields the protein CASSSGPTGSNSPLHF.

This clonotype appeared a few times. This chain links TRBV15 with TRBJ2-1, with a weak D call TRBD2 (7 bases). CDR1 and CDR2 from the germline V gene are LNHNV and YYDKDF (reference sequence). The CDR3 sequence is 17 residues long. Trimming took off 0 bases at V and 0 bases at J, with 12 bases between the two ends. DNA of the CDR3: TGTGCCACCAGCAGAGATCGGGGGGCGAGCTCCTACAATGAGCAGTTCTTC. This translates into CATSRDRGASSYNEQFF.

This sequence joins TRBV4-1 and TRBJ1-1, with D hard to call. This CDR3 has 14 residues. Germline V gene sequence: CDR1 MGHRA, CDR2 YSYEKL. V was shortened by 4 bases and J by 1 base, with 10 bases between the two germline ends. The CDR3 nucleotides are TGCGCCAGCAGCCGGACCTGGGGGAACACTGAAGCTTTCTTT. Encoded protein: CASSRTWGNTEAFF.

Written as DNA, the CDR3 is TGTGCCAGCACCGACAAGGGGTCGAATCCTACGCAGTATTTT. Its translation is CASTDKGSNPTQYF. V and J are TRBV6-2 or TRBV6-3 and TRBJ2-3, with a weak D call TRBD1 (5 bases). V lost 7 bases and J 8 bases, leaving 19 bases between the germline ends. In germline, CDR1 is MNHEY, CDR2 SVGEGT. This CDR3 is 14 amino acids long.

This clonotype was seen more than once but under ten times. The J gene is TRBJ2-5, the V gene TRBV29-1; the match to TRBD1 covers 9 bases. V gave up 7 bases and J gave up 2 bases; unmatched junction bases: 5. From germline, CDR1 is SQVTM and CDR2 ANQGSEA. The CDR3 runs 13 residues. The CDR3 is CSGTGTGQETQYF. Written as DNA, the CDR3 is TGCAGCGGCACCGGGACAGGGCAAGAGACCCAGTACTTC.

V is TRBV28 and J is TRBJ1-2; D possibly corresponds to TRBD1 (5 bases). The CDR3 has 15 residues. V was cut by 2 bases and J by 0 bases, with 10 bases left in between. From germline, CDR1 is MDHEN and CDR2 SYDVKM. CDR3 bases: TGTGCCAGCAGTTTAAAAGGGGAAGCTAACTATGGCTACACCTTC. Translating it yields CASSLKGEANYGYTF.

The V gene is TRBV6-2 or TRBV6-3, the J gene TRBJ2-3; tentatively, D is TRBD1 (6 bases). V dropped 7 bases and J dropped 8 bases, with 16 bases sitting between them. CDR3 length: 13 amino acids. Germline CDR1 MNHEY, CDR2 SVGEGT. The chain's CDR3 is CASTRLTGSTQYF. For the CDR3, the DNA is TGTGCCAGCACCAGATTAACAGGGAGTACGCAGTATTTT.

This clonotype has just a few counts. The J gene is TRBJ2-5, the V gene TRBV7-2; 15 nucleotides align to TRBD2. The CDR3 spans 20 residues. V was clipped by 5 bases and J by 6 bases; unmatched bases: 19. CDR1 and CDR2 from the germline V gene are SGHTA and FQGNSA. CDR3 amino acids: CASSPLNPGLAGGRGKTQYF. DNA for the CDR3: TGTGCCAGCAGCCCCCTCAACCCTGGACTAGCGGGGGGGCGGGGAAAGACCCAGTACTTC.

The V call is TRBV7-9, the J call TRBJ2-3; 8 positions match TRBD2. CDR1 and CDR2 from the germline V gene are SEHNR and FQNEAQ (reference sequence). V was pared by 5 bases and J by 4 bases, with 11 bases of the junction left unmatched. The CDR3 runs 16 residues. The CDR3 region has the DNA TGTGCCAGCAGCCCCCCCCGTGCGGGGGGTTCAGATACGCAGTATTTT. Translation: CASSPPRAGGSDTQYF.